This T cell receptor beta chain was observed in a study of blood T cell repertoires in COVID-19 (dated by TCRdb to between 2020 and 2021). Broadly, across the study: Samples covering the acute and convalescent phases of COVID-19 were provided by collaborators in the United States, Italy and Spain. The material from the prospective study consisted of cDNA or gDNA derived from T cells, B-cell-depleted T cells, or PBMCs. Deeply sampled blood TCRbeta repertoires from subjects exposed to, actively infected with, or recovered from COVID-19 were included in the dataset. The repertoires were released in a freely available public database intended as a resource for research on the immune response to SARS-CoV-2. Samples were obtained from the ongoing ImmuneRACE study (first 160 participants) and from 950 to 1,500 subjects provided by 6 global collaborators. A de-identified subject ID, COVID-19 status, age in years and sex were almost always included in the sample metadata. Where HLA class I and class II types were available, the types were taken from metadata supplied by the sample provider, not from assay-based typing. Study-level results and caveats: The amount of clinical and demographic metadata varied by source and participant and was provided uncurated.

On this clone itself: This receptor's antigen is unknown. No much larger clone exists at a distance of one base, and base qualities are not known.

Enrolling through a virtual design, the prospective study's participants ranged in age from roughly 18 to 100 years and lived across around 25 United States geographic areas. To assign participants to cohorts, the prospective study relied on clinical history that participants themselves reported in a screening survey and a study questionnaire. Exposed participants had been in contact with someone with a PCR-confirmed or clinician-diagnosed COVID-19 case within 2 weeks of study entry. Each participant in the prospective study had whole blood, serum and a nasopharyngeal or oropharyngeal swab collected by mobile phlebotomists. Participants in the prospective study had the option to provide additional blood draws and questionnaires over a roughly two-month period. Prospective study blood samples were shipped either frozen or at room temperature before DNA extraction. TCRbeta CDR3 regions were amplified from genomic DNA by means of the immunoSEQ Assay, a bias-controlled multiplex PCR. In the authors' own workflow: The number of nucleated cells in each sample was estimated by amplification of reference gene primers within the assay. To quantify the absolute abundance of each unique TCRbeta CDR3 rearrangement, sequence reads were collapsed and filtered. For each sample, productive Simpson clonality was calculated as the square root of Simpson's diversity index across productive rearrangements. This immuneACCESS table, as held by TCRdb, lists in-frame sequences with V and J called but not all clones. Of the missing ones, under half trace to an unresolved V gene in checked studies; the others have no known cause. The V and J calls and clone size come from that table; D and trimming were worked out from the DNA. The sample contains 200,000 to 250,000 clones, 75% to 90% of them found a single time. The ten largest clones take up about 4% of the sample.

The germline V gene (reference sequence) yields LGHDT for CDR1 and YNNKEL for CDR2. Inclusive of the bounding cysteine and phenylalanine, the CDR3 is 14 residues long. The sequence is cut down to CDR3 DNA, 42 bases in frame from base 1. The germline ends are 12 bases apart after V is trimmed by 1 base and J by 6 bases. The clonotype was recovered from a woman under 40 who had been exposed to COVID-19. Sequencing was performed on PBMCs or T cells enriched from blood (not recorded which). The chain employs TRBV3-1 (or the pseudogene TRBV3-2) and TRBJ1-2, with the D segment identity uncertain. The CDR3 reads CASSQASGLNGYTF. In nucleotides, the sequence is TGTGCCAGCAGCCAAGCGTCAGGATTGAATGGCTACACCTTC.